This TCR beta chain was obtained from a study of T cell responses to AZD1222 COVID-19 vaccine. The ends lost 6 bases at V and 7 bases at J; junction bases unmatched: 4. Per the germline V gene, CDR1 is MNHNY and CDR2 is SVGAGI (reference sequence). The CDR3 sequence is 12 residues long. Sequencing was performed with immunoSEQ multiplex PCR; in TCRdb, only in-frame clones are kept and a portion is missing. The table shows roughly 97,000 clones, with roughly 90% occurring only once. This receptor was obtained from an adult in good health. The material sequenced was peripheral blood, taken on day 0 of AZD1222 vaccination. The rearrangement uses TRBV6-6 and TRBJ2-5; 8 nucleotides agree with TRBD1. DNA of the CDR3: TGTGCCAGCAGCCAGGGGGCTGGGACCCAGTACTTC. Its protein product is CASSQGAGTQYF.